This TCR beta chain was identified during a study of blood T cells in healthy people across ages. It was with a sample-barcoded 5' primer and a J-beta primer mix that a second PCR of about 6 to 12 cycles was run. TCRdb independently ran MiXCR on the 5' RACE reads; one entry per CDR3 protein. The sample has hundreds of thousands of distinct CDR3 sequences, roughly 21% seen once. Germline CDR1 and CDR2: SQVTM and ANQGSEA. Between the trimmed V and J ends, which lost 2 bases and 2 bases, there was a span of 0 bases. There are 11 residues in the CDR3. Collection of around 10 milliliters of peripheral blood was performed for each donor. This clonotype appeared a few times.

This clonotype was obtained from a man between 70 and 80 years old in good health. Sequencing input: blood. This chain joins TRBV29-1 and TRBJ1-4; D call uncertain. This CDR3 is CSVETNEKLFF. In DNA form, the CDR3 reads TGCAGCGTTGAAACTAATGAAAAACTGTTTTTT.